This T cell receptor (beta chain) was retrieved from a study of spatial heterogeneity in lung cancer. The study, taken as a whole, reports: It was found that expanded intratumoral alpha and beta TCR counts tracked tumor mutation counts. Estimates put coverage of tumor T cells about 7% for alpha and 13% for beta chains. Nonsynonymous mutation counts, ubiquitous and regional, were tracked by the respective counts of ubiquitous and regional expanded TCRs.

In its sample, this clonotype ranks as large (0.1 to 1%). The antigen remains undetermined. Because this beta chain is a stray read in a library intended to capture alpha chains, its abundance should not be given much weight. The CDR3 length is 15 residues. From germline, CDR1 is DFQATT and CDR2 SNEGSKA (reference sequence). The V segment lost 5 bases and the J segment 4 bases; nucleotides outside the gene matches: 10. Time point given: sample taken at primary tumor resection. Samples were donated by 72 untreated early-stage non-small cell lung cancer patients. TCRdb reprocessed the 5' RACE reads via MiXCR and lists one record per CDR3 protein. The sample has over 8,500 distinct CDR3 sequences; roughly an eighth are singletons.

The chain links TRBV20-1 to TRBJ1-5, with TRBD1 identical over 8 bases. The specimen comprised lung tumor tissue, sampled at surgery. The clonotype originates from a male donor with early-stage non-small cell lung cancer. The CDR3 sequence is CSAEPHGTGNQPQHF. Here the CDR3 DNA reads TGCAGTGCTGAGCCCCACGGGACAGGTAATCAGCCCCAGCATTTT.